This TCR beta chain was sequenced for a study of shared clonotypes between healthy human individuals. Among the donors, all were Caucasian adults who lived in Nashville, Tennessee. For this clone: The antigen remains undetermined.

V gave up 5 bases and J gave up 1 base, with 11 bases separating them. Germline values: CDR1 MNHEY, CDR2 SMNVEV (reference sequence). CDR3 length: 14 residues. Per the study methods: Sequence data from immunoSEQ were junction-only and lacked quality scores; consequently, filtering differed. Sequenced by immunoSEQ multiplex PCR; TCRdb stores in-frame clones only, minus some. D and trimming come from the DNA, and the V and J calls and clone size come from that table. The table lists approximately 2.5 million clones, 80% to 95% of them singletons. General study points: What rarefaction showed was incomplete sorted-subset sequencing despite large depth.

Sequencing was done on a sample of naive CD4+ T cells from PBMCs. The subset is: CD45RA+ positively selected. This rearrangement joins TRBV27 to TRBJ2-5; D uncertain. This clonotype was obtained from a man in his late teens or twenties in good health. Some clones in this sample may be carry-over from other donors' samples. The CDR3 sequence is CASSPSQTQETQYF. The DNA of the CDR3 is TGTGCCAGCAGTCCCAGTCAAACCCAAGAGACCCAGTACTTC.